The 6 T cell receptor beta chains in this list originate from one sample, sequenced in a study of blood T cell repertoires in COVID-19. Profiling relied on immunoSEQ multiplex PCR, and the TCRdb table lists in-frame clones only, not all of them. Counted here are approximately 9,700 clones, 70% to 90% occurring once; the ten biggest clones make up about 5.4%. Material for sequencing was peripheral blood. All receptors derive from a human donor in a cohort sampled during active COVID-19.

The genes are TRBV6-5 and TRBJ2-7, with 8 bases aligning to TRBD1. The CDR3 runs 14 residues. CDR1 MNHEY and CDR2 SVGAGI come from the germline V gene. The junction had 8 bases not matched to a gene; V was cut back by 6 bases and J by 4 bases. The CDR3: CASRTGAPDYEQYF. Written as DNA, the CDR3 is TGTGCCAGCAGGACAGGGGCCCCTGATTACGAGCAGTACTTC.

This clone appeared once. V and J are TRBV24-1 and TRBJ2-1; 7 positions agree with TRBD1. With V trimmed by 7 bases and J by 10 bases, 6 bases remained unmatched. Germline lookup yields CDR1 KGHDR and CDR2 SFDVKD. The CDR3 runs 12 residues. The CDR3 DNA reads as TGTGCCACCAGCCAAGACAGGGACGAGCAGTTCTTC. It is translated as CATSQDRDEQFF.

This chain uses TRBV6-2 or TRBV6-3 with TRBJ2-3, with TRBD2 identical over 14 bases. CDR3 length: 19 residues. CDR1 MNHEY and CDR2 SVGEGT come from the germline V gene. V trimming: 5 bases; J trimming: 1 base; junction bases outside the gene matches: 11. The CDR3 loop is CASSKGTSGGNGGTDTQYF. The CDR3 DNA sequence: TGTGCCAGCAGTAAAGGGACTAGCGGGGGCAATGGCGGCACAGATACGCAGTATTTT.

The V call is TRBV14, the J call TRBJ1-4; 8 positions agree with TRBD1. Losses at the gene ends were 4 bases for V and 7 bases for J; bases not matched to a gene: 8. This CDR3 comprises 15 residues. CDR1 is SGHDN, CDR2 FVKESK, per germline. The DNA of the CDR3 is TGTGCCAGCAGCCCCGCCAGGGGGCCTACTGAAAAACTGTTTTTT. Translation gives CASSPARGPTEKLFF.

The rearrangement uses TRBV30 and TRBJ1-1; D might be TRBD1 (6 bases). There are 13 residues in the CDR3. Looked up from germline, CDR1 is GTSNPN and CDR2 is SVGIG (reference sequence). V was cut by 3 bases and J by 3 bases, with 11 bases left in between. This CDR3 is CAWRFYRDTEAFF. The CDR3 DNA reads TGTGCCTGGAGATTCTACAGGGACACTGAAGCTTTCTTT.

This clone has a handful of counts. The chain joins TRBV5-1 to TRBJ1-1; D not certain. V was pared by 4 bases and J by 1 base, with 14 bases between. Germline V gene lookup returns CDR1 SGHRS and CDR2 YFSETQ. The CDR3 is made up of 15 amino acids. This chain's CDR3 is CASSPRPPGNTEAFF. As DNA, the CDR3 is TGCGCCAGCAGCCCACGTCCCCCAGGGAACACTGAAGCTTTCTTT. Full variable domain (outside the CDR3, taken from reference TRBV5-1 and TRBJ1-1): KAGVTQTPRYLIKTRGQQVTLSCSPISGHRSVSWYQQTPGQGLQFLFEYFSETQRNKGNFPGRFSGRQFSNSRSEMNVSTLELGDSALYLCASSPRPPGNTEAFFGQGTRLTVV.